This TCR beta chain derives from a study of cytomegalovirus exposure and HLA in healthy donors. Turning to the study itself: Most genotyped donors, approximately 81% of 398, had Caucasian-associated genetic ancestry.

CDR1 is SGHRS, CDR2 YFSETQ, per germline. The CDR3 runs to 15 residues. J lost 8 bases, V lost 3 bases, and 13 bases had no gene match. PCR was performed using 60 Vbeta and 13 Jbeta primers. Sequencing used immunoSEQ multiplex PCR; TCRdb keeps in-frame clones, though not all of them. The sample table includes fewer than 200,000 clones. Points from the study as a whole: Reports indicated that the classifier achieved high specificity and sensitivity in diagnosing cytomegalovirus status.

Of note for this clone: Its specificity is not known.

The sequence derives from a woman aged 55-70 years in good health and CMV-seronegative. The source material was PBMCs. The chain carries TRBV5-1 and TRBJ1-2; 7 nucleotides line up with TRBD1. Written as DNA, the CDR3 is TGCGCCAGCAGCTCCGGGGACAGCTTAGCGGGAGGCTACACCTTC. Translated, it gives CASSSGDSLAGGYTF.